The 11 T cell receptor beta chains listed next were all sequenced from one sample in a study of CD8+ T cells in alopecia areata. cDNA serving as the sequencing template came from extracted, reverse transcribed RNA. Produced via immunoSEQ multiplex PCR; TCRdb's table is partial and in-frame only. The data hold a few hundred thousand clones, with over 45% observed a single time. Specified treatment: oral pan-JAK inhibitor, 5-10 mg twice daily. Sample: CD4+ T cells sorted from blood, taken around week 53, from a patient treated with tofacitinib. The receptors were sampled from a human donor with alopecia areata.

Remarks on this clone: The same CDR3 also results from other DNA sequences found in this sample. The V gene is TRBV9, the J gene TRBJ2-3; D is perhaps TRBD2 (6 bases). The CDR3 totals 15 residues. From germline, CDR1 is SGDLS and CDR2 YYNGEE. Trimming pared 0 bases from V and 0 bases from J, leaving 8 bases between. The CDR3 DNA reads TGTGCCAGCAGCGTAGAGGCGGGGAGCACAGATACGCAGTATTTT. This gives the protein CASSVEAGSTDTQYF. Looking up the rest from reference TRBV9 and TRBJ2-3 gives the full variable domain: DSGVTQTPKHLITATGQRVTLRCSPRSGDLSVYWYQQSLDQGLQFLIQYYNGEERAKGNILERFSAQQFPDLHSELNLSSLELGDSALYFCASSVEAGSTDTQYFGPGTRLTVL.

The V gene is TRBV7-9, the J gene TRBJ2-3; 12 bases are shared with TRBD2. V gave up 5 bases and J gave up 4 bases; unmatched junction bases: 1. Per germline, CDR1 SEHNR and CDR2 FQNEAQ (reference sequence). This CDR3 has 14 amino acids. In nucleotides, the CDR3 is TGTGCCAGCAGCCGGACTAGCGGGGCAGATACGCAGTATTTT. Encoded protein: CASSRTSGADTQYF.

The rearrangement uses TRBV27 and TRBJ1-6, with D tentatively TRBD1 (5 bases). The CDR3 loop spans 15 amino acids. Germline V gene data show CDR1 as MNHEY and CDR2 as SMNVEV (reference sequence). V lost 7 bases and J lost 3, with 13 bases in between. The CDR3 region is CASTLGLDYNSPLHF. The DNA of the CDR3 is TGTGCCAGCACCTTGGGACTAGACTATAATTCACCCCTCCACTTT.

The rearrangement joins TRBV5-4 to TRBJ2-1, with 7 bases lining up with TRBD1. CDR3 length: 15 amino acids. CDR1 SGHNT and CDR2 YYREEE come from the germline V gene (reference sequence). The ends lost 0 bases at V and 0 bases at J; junction bases unmatched: 0. CDR3 region: CASSLGTGSYNEQFF. For the CDR3, the DNA is TGTGCCAGCAGCTTGGGGACAGGCTCCTACAATGAGCAGTTCTTC.

The chain recombines TRBV5-1 with TRBJ2-1; TRBD1 matches 7 bases. CDR3 length equals 16 residues. J lost 5 bases, V lost 3 bases, and 11 bases had no gene match. Germline V gives CDR1 SGHRS, CDR2 YFSETQ. For the CDR3, the DNA is TGCGCCAGCAGCTCAGCAGTTTTGGGACAGAACAATGAGCAGTTCTTC. This codes for CASSSAVLGQNNEQFF.

The chain joins TRBV6-5 to TRBJ2-7; weak D call: TRBD1 (6 bases). The germline V gene has CDR1 MNHEY and CDR2 SVGAGI. The CDR3 spans 15 residues. Trimming removed 2 bases at V and 0 bases at J, with 11 bases between. CDR3: CASSYHGQNSYEQYF. CDR3 DNA sequence: TGTGCCAGCAGTTACCACGGACAGAACTCCTACGAGCAGTACTTC.

This clone was found a few times. The rearrangement uses TRBV29-1 and TRBJ1-2; D perhaps matches TRBD1 (5 bases). The ends were cut back, 5 bases at V and 7 bases at J, with 14 bases in the middle. This CDR3 spans 12 amino acids. The germline gives CDR1 SQVTM, CDR2 ANQGSEA. CDR3 DNA sequence: TGCAGCGTTAGACAGTCGAGCAGTGGCTACACCTTC. This codes for CSVRQSSSGYTF. Together with reference TRBV29-1 and TRBJ1-2, the CDR3 gives the full variable domain: SAVISQKPSRDICQRGTSLTIQCQVDSQVTMMFWYRQQPGQSLTLIATANQGSEATYESGFVIDKFPISRPNLTFSTLTVSNMSPEDSSIYLCSVRQSSSGYTFGSGTRLTVV.

This chain uses TRBV6-5 with TRBJ2-6; D gene ambiguous. The ends were cut back, 0 bases at V and 0 bases at J, with 3 bases in the middle. Germline values: CDR1 MNHEY, CDR2 SVGAGI. The CDR3 runs 15 residues. For the CDR3, the DNA is TGTGCCAGCAGTTACTCGAACTCTGGGGCCAACGTCCTGACTTTC. Its translation: CASSYSNSGANVLTF.

V gene TRBV30 combines with J gene TRBJ1-1; a weak D match, TRBD1 (5 bases). With 4 bases removed from V and 1 base from J, the gap between germline ends came to 10 bases. The CDR3 length is 13 residues. Germline assignment: CDR1 GTSNPN and CDR2 SVGIG (reference sequence). CDR3 bases: TGTGCCTGGAAAGGGACGGCGAACACTGAAGCTTTCTTT. Residues: CAWKGTANTEAFF. Full variable domain (rest looked up from reference TRBV30 and TRBJ1-1): SQTIHQWPATLVQPVGSPLSLECTVEGTSNPNLYWYRQAAGRGLQLLFYSVGIGQISSEVPQNLSASRPQDRQFILSSKKLLLSDSGFYLCAWKGTANTEAFFGQGTRLTVV.

This clone was found a few times. The J gene is TRBJ2-5, the V gene TRBV7-2; TRBD2 matches 11 bases. The CDR3 runs 16 residues. The V gene end was trimmed by 4 bases and the J gene end by 7 bases; junction bases not matched to a gene: 11. Germline loops: CDR1 SGHTA, CDR2 FQGNSA. CDR3 nucleotide sequence: TGTGCCAGCAGCTCGGAGCCACTAGCGGGGGTGGTGACCCAGTACTTC. This encodes CASSSEPLAGVVTQYF.

This clone has only one observation. J is TRBJ1-5 and V is TRBV29-1, with 7 bases that match TRBD1. Germline V gene lookup returns CDR1 SQVTM and CDR2 ANQGSEA. This CDR3 region has 15 residues. The V and J ends lost 2 bases and 2 bases, in that order; junction bases with no gene match: 6. The CDR3 is CSVELAGGGNQPQHF. The CDR3 bases are TGCAGCGTTGAACTCGCAGGGGGAGGCAATCAGCCCCAGCATTTT.